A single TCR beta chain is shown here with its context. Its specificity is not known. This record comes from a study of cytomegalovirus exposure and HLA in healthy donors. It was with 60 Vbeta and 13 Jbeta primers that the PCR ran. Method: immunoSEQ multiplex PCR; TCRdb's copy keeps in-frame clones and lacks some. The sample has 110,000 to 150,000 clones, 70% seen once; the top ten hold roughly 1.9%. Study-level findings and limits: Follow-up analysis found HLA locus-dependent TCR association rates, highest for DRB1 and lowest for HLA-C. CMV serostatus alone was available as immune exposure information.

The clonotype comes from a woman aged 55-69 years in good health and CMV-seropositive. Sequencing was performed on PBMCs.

The CDR3 reads CASSSWTGTSGGNTGELFF. The CDR3 DNA reads as TGTGCCAGCAGTTCGTGGACCGGGACTAGCGGGGGAAACACCGGGGAGCTGTTTTTT. The chain combines TRBV27 with TRBJ2-2; 14 bases align to TRBD2. J gave up 2 bases and V 4 bases, and 9 bases lay outside the gene matches. This CDR3 spans 19 amino acids. The germline CDR1 and CDR2 sequences are MNHEY and SMNVEV (reference sequence).